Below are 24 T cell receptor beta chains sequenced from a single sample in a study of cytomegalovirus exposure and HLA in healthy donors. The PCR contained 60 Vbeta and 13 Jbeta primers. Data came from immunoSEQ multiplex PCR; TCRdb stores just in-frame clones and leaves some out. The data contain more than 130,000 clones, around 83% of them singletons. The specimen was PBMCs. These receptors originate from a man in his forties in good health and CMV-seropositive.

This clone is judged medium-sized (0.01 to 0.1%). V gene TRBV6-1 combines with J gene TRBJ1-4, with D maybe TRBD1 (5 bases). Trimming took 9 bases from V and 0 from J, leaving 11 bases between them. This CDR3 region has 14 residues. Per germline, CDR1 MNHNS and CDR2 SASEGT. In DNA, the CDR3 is TGTGCCAGTTCTACAGGCTCAACTAATGAAAAACTGTTTTTT. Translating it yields CASSTGSTNEKLFF.

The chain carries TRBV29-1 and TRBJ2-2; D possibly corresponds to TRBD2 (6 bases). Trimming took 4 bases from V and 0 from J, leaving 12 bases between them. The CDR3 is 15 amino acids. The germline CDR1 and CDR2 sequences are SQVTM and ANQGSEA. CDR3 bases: TGCAGCGTTGGTGAGCGGGCTGCGAACACCGGGGAGCTGTTTTTT. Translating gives CSVGERAANTGELFF.

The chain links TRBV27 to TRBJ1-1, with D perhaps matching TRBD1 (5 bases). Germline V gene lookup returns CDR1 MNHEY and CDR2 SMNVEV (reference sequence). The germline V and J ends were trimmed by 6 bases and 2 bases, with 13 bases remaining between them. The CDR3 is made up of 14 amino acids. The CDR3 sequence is CASRPRQLNTEAFF. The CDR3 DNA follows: TGTGCCAGCAGGCCCCGACAGCTAAACACTGAAGCTTTCTTT.

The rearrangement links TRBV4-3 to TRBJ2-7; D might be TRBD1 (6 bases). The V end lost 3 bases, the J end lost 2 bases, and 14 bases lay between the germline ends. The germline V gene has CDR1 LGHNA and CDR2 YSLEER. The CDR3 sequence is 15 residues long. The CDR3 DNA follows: TGCGCCAGCAGCCATTCAGGGGAGATACCCTACGAGCAGTACTTC. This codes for CASSHSGEIPYEQYF.

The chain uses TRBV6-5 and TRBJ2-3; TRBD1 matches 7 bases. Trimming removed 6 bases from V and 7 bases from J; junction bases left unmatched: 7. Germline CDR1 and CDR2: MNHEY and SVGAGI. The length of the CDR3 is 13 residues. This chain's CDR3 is CASRTKQGHTQYF. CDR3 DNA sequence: TGTGCCAGCAGGACAAAACAGGGGCATACGCAGTATTTT.

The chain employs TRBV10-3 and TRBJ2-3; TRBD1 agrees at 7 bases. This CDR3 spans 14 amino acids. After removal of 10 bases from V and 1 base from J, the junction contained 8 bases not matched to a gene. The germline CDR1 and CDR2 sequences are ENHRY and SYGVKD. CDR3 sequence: CASTPGQGTDTQYF. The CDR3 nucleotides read TGTGCCAGTACCCCAGGACAGGGCACAGATACGCAGTATTTT.

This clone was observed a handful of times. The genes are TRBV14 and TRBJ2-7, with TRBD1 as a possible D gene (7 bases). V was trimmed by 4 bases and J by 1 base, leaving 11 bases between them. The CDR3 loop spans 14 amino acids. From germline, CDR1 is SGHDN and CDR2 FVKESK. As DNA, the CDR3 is TGTGCCAGCAGCCGCGCGGGACAGTCCTACGAGCAGTACTTC. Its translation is CASSRAGQSYEQYF.

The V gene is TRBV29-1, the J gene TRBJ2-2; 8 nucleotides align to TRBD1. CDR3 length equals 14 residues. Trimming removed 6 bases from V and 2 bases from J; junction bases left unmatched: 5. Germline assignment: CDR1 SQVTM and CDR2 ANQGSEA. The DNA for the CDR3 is TGCAGCGTACCGGGACAGGTCAACACCGGGGAGCTGTTTTTT. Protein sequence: CSVPGQVNTGELFF.

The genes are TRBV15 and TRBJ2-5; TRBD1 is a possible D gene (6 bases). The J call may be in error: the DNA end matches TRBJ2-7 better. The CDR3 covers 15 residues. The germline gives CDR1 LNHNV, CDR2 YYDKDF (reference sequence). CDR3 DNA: TGTGCCACCAGCAGAGGGTCCAGGGGCTCCTACGAGCAGTACTTC. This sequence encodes CATSRGSRGSYEQYF.

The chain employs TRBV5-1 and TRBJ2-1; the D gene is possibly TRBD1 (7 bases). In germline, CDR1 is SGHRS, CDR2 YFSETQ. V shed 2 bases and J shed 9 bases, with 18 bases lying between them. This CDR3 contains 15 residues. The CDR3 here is CASSFPETGTSEQFF. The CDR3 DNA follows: TGCGCCAGCAGCTTCCCCGAGACAGGGACTTCTGAGCAGTTCTTC.

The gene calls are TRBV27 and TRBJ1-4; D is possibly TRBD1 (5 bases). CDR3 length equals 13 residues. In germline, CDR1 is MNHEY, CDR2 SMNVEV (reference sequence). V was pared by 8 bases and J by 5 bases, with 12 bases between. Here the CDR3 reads CASGLTDNEKLFF. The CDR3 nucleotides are TGTGCCAGCGGATTGACAGACAATGAAAAACTGTTTTTT.

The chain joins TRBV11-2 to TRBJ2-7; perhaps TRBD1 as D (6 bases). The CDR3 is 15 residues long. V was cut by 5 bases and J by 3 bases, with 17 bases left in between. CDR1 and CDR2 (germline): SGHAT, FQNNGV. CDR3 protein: CASSPGTPGVYEQYF. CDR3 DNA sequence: TGTGCCAGCAGCCCTGGGACACCAGGAGTCTACGAGCAGTACTTC.

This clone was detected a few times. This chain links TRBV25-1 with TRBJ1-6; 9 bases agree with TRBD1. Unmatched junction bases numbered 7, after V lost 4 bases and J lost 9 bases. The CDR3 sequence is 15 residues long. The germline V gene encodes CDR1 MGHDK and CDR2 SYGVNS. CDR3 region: CASSVSGTGSSPLHF. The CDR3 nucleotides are TGTGCCAGCAGTGTGTCCGGGACAGGGAGTTCACCCCTCCACTTT.

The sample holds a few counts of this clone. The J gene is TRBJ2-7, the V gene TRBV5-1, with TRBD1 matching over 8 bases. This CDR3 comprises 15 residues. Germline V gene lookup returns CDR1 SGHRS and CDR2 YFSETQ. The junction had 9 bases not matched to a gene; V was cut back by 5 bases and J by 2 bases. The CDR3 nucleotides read TGCGCCAGCAGATACGGACAGGGTGTTACCTACGAGCAGTACTTC. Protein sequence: CASRYGQGVTYEQYF.

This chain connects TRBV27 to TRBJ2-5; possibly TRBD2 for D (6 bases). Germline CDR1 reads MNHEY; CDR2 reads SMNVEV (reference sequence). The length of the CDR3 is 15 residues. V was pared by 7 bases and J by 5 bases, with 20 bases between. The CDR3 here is CASTTLRGPLETQYF. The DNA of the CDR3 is TGTGCCAGCACAACATTGCGGGGTCCTTTGGAGACCCAGTACTTC.

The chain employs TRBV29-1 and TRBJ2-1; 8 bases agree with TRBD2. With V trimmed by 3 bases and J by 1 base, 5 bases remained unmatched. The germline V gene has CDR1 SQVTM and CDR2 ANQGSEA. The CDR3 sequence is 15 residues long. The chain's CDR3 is CSVDPTSGSYNEQFF. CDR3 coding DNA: TGCAGCGTTGACCCTACTAGCGGTTCCTACAATGAGCAGTTCTTC.

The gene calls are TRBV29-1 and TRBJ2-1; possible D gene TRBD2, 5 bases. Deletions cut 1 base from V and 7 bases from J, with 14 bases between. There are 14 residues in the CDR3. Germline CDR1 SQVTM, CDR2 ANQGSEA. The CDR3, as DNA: TGCAGCGTTGAAGCCTTGCTAGCTAGAAATGAGCAGTTCTTC. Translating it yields CSVEALLARNEQFF.

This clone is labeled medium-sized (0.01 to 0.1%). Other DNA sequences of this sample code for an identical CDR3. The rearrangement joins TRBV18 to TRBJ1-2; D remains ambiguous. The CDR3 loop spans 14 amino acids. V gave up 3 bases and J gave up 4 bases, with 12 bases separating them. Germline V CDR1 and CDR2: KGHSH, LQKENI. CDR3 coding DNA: TGTGCCAGCTCACCGCCAACAGAATCCTATGGCTACACCTTC. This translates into CASSPPTESYGYTF.

CDR3 sequence reads: CASHRAGMARNTEAFF. CDR3 in DNA: TGTGCCAGTCATCGCGCAGGGATGGCGAGGAACACTGAAGCTTTCTTT. V usage is TRBV10-3 and J usage is TRBJ1-1; TRBD1 might be the D (5 bases). V lost 10 bases and J lost 1, with 22 bases in between. The V gene's germline CDR1 is ENHRY and CDR2 SYGVKD. The CDR3 totals 16 residues.

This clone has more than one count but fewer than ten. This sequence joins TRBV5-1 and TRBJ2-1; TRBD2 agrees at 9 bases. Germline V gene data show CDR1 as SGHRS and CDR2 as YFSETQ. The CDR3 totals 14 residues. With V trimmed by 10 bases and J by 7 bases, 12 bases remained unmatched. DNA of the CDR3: TGCGCCTCCAGCTTGGGGACTAGCTTTAATGAGCAGTTCTTC. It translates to CASSLGTSFNEQFF.

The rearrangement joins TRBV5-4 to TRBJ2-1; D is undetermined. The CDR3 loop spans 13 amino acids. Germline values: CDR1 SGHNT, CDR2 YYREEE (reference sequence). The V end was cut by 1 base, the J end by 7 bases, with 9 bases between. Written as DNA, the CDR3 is TGTGCCAGCAGCTTGTCTCCTACTAATGAGCAGTTCTTC. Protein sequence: CASSLSPTNEQFF.

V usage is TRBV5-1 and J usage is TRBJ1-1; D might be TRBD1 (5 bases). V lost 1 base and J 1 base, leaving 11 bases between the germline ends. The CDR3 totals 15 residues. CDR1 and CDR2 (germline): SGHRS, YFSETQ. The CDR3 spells CASSLLRGGNTEAFF. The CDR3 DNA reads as TGCGCCAGCAGCTTGCTCCGGGGGGGGAACACTGAAGCTTTCTTT.

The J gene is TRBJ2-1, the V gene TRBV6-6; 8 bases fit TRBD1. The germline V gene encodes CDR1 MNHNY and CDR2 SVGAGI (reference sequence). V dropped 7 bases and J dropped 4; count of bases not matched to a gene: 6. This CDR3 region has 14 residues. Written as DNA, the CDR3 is TGTGCCAGCACCTGGACAGGGAGTTACAATGAGCAGTTCTTC. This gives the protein CASTWTGSYNEQFF.

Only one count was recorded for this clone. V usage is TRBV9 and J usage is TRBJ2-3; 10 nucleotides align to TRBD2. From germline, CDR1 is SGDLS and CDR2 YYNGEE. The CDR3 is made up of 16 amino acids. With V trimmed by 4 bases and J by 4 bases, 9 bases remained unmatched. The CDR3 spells CASSISSGGFSDTQYF. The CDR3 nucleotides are TGTGCCAGCAGCATATCTAGCGGGGGATTCTCAGATACGCAGTATTTT.